A single sample gave rise to the 13 T cell receptor beta chains below, sequenced in a study of T cells in Graves' hyperthyroidism and ophthalmopathy. TCR beta CDR3 region amplification was performed from RNA transcripts. HTBI primers drove first-round RT-PCR of the TCR CDR3. TCRdb ran MiXCR on the multiplex PCR reads and lists one entry per CDR3 protein. The data contain tens of thousands of distinct CDR3 sequences, around 52% of them singletons. The sequencing sample was made of blood. Receptors were obtained from a middle-aged woman with Graves' ophthalmopathy.

The genes are TRBV7-3 and TRBJ2-5; 8 bases match TRBD1. The CDR3 runs to 14 residues. The V gene's germline CDR1 is SGHTA and CDR2 FQGTGA. V lost 2 bases and J lost 2; bases outside the gene matches: 1. CDR3 amino acids: CASSLGTGQETQYF. The CDR3 DNA is TGTGCCAGCAGCTTAGGGACAGGTCAAGAGACCCAGTACTTC.

This clonotype occurred once. A much larger clone differs from this one at a single base, so this may be a read error. It is likely a read error, because the conserved phenylalanine at the end of the CDR3 is missing. The chain joins TRBV28 to TRBJ1-1, with unresolved D. The CDR3 has 13 residues. V was pared by 7 bases and J by 1 base, with 10 bases between. The germline V gene has CDR1 MDHEN and CDR2 SYDVKM. The chain's CDR3 is CASKRTGNTEAFV. In DNA form, the CDR3 reads TGTGCCAGCAAGAGGACGGGGAACACTGAAGCTTTCGTT.

This sequence joins TRBV5-1 and TRBJ1-6; maybe TRBD1 (6 bases). The CDR3 spans 15 residues. Trimming took off 0 bases at V and 6 bases at J, with 10 bases between the two ends. From germline, CDR1 is SGHRS and CDR2 YFSETQ. The CDR3 region is CASSLVGTTNSPLHF. In nucleotides, the CDR3 is TGCGCCAGCAGCTTGGTGGGGACAACTAATTCACCCCTCCACTTT.

This clonotype was seen more than once but under ten times. The chain links TRBV29-1 to TRBJ1-2; possibly TRBD1 for D (5 bases). The V end was cut by 7 bases, the J end by 3 bases, with 18 bases between. CDR3 length: 14 residues. Germline CDR1 SQVTM, CDR2 ANQGSEA. This CDR3 reads CSAKAGSGDYGYTF. The CDR3 nucleotides read TGCAGCGCTAAAGCAGGGTCGGGTGACTATGGCTACACCTTC.

Remarks on this clonotype: Given the absence of the conserved phenylalanine or tryptophan at the CDR3 end, a read error is likely. Because the CDR3's place on the DNA is in doubt, the DNA is left out and the CDR3 is given as listed by TCRdb. The chain carries TRBV6-5 and TRBJ2-6; the table names TRBD2, a call not compared with the DNA. The germline CDR1 and CDR2 sequences are MNHEY and SVGAGI. The CDR3 is 19 residues long, counting both termini. CDR3 region: CASSYSAGLTTSGANVRTC.

A single count supports this clonotype. The gene calls are TRBV20-1 and TRBJ1-6; D ambiguous. The CDR3 has 13 residues. Between the trimmed V and J ends, which lost 1 base and 6 bases, there was a span of 7 bases. Germline assignment: CDR1 DFQATT and CDR2 SNEGSKA (reference sequence). The CDR3 DNA sequence: TGCAGTGCTAGAGCCGTACTTAATTCACCCCTCCACTTT. Translating it yields CSARAVLNSPLHF.

The rearrangement uses TRBV20-1 and TRBJ1-2; D may be TRBD1 (6 bases). The CDR3 runs to 17 residues. Germline CDR1 is DFQATT and CDR2 is SNEGSKA (reference sequence). With 0 bases removed from V and 4 bases from J, the gap between germline ends came to 21 bases. The DNA for the CDR3 is TGCAGTGCTAGAGACCCGGGACGTACAGGGATGGGCTATGGCTACACCTTC. Translated, it gives CSARDPGRTGMGYGYTF.

The chain joins TRBV7-2 to TRBJ2-3; D might be TRBD1 or TRBD2, each matching 5 bases. The CDR3 covers 16 residues. The germline gives CDR1 SGHTA, CDR2 FQGNSA. V was clipped by 4 bases and J by 1 base, with 15 bases between them. Written as DNA, the CDR3 is TGTGCCAGCAGCTACGTTCAGGGAGAGGGCACAGATACGCAGTATTTT. Its translation: CASSYVQGEGTDTQYF.

At least ten counts were recorded for this clonotype. V gene TRBV19 combines with J gene TRBJ2-5, with 8 nucleotides matching TRBD1. The junction had 7 bases not matched to a gene; V was cut back by 0 bases and J by 4 bases. The CDR3 runs to 16 residues. CDR1 is LNHDA and CDR2 is SQIVND in the germline V gene (reference sequence). The CDR3 here is CASSIERQGAPETQYF. As DNA, the CDR3 is TGTGCCAGTAGTATAGAGCGGCAGGGGGCTCCAGAGACCCAGTACTTC.

The chain uses TRBV24-1 and TRBJ2-3; 14 bases line up with TRBD2. CDR3 size: 17 residues. The V segment lost 3 bases and the J segment 4 bases; nucleotides outside the gene matches: 5. The germline V gene has CDR1 KGHDR and CDR2 SFDVKD. CDR3 bases: TGTGCCACCAGTGATCGGACTAGCGGGAGGTGGGCAGATACGCAGTATTTT. It specifies CATSDRTSGRWADTQYF.

This clonotype has ten or more counts. CDR3 in amino acids: CSAPDLSFYNEQFF. The CDR3 DNA is TGCAGTGCTCCGGACCTGTCGTTTTACAATGAGCAGTTCTTC. The chain recombines TRBV20-1 with TRBJ2-1; D not certain. CDR3 length: 14 amino acids. Trimming left V 5 bases short and J 4 bases short, with 15 bases between. The germline V gene has CDR1 DFQATT and CDR2 SNEGSKA (reference sequence).

Points on this clonotype: Sequence at one end of the junction differs from germline and may be a read error. The chain links TRBV9 to TRBJ2-7; 11 bases map to TRBD2. The CDR3 length is 16 residues. Germline V CDR1 and CDR2: SGDLS, YYNGEE. CDR3: CACSVVSGGATGEQYF. The DNA of the CDR3 is TGTGCCTGCAGCGTAGTTAGCGGGGGGGCTACCGGGGAGCAGTACTTC.

This clonotype was seen repeatedly, ten times or more. The chain joins TRBV20-1 to TRBJ1-1; D unclear. Looked up from germline, CDR1 is DFQATT and CDR2 is SNEGSKA (reference sequence). CDR3 length: 13 amino acids. V was trimmed by 3 bases and J by 0 bases, leaving 8 bases between them. Written as DNA, the CDR3 is TGCAGTGCTAGCAAGGGAATGAACACTGAAGCTTTCTTT. It translates to CSASKGMNTEAFF.